The 4 T cell receptor beta chains presented below share a single source sample, sequenced in a study of shared clonotypes between healthy human individuals. Data came from immunoSEQ multiplex PCR; TCRdb stores just in-frame clones and leaves some out. The profile shows 450,000 to 500,000 clones, 81% of them singletons. Source material: PBMCs. These receptors all stem from a woman aged 40 to 50 in good health. Some clones in this sample may be carry-over from other donors' samples.

The rearrangement joins TRBV15 to TRBJ2-2; no definite D call. The CDR3 totals 14 residues. Germline loops: CDR1 LNHNV, CDR2 YYDKDF (reference sequence). Trimming stripped 0 bases from V and 4 bases from J, with 6 bases between. The CDR3 coding sequence is TGTGCCACCAGCAGAGACTACGCCACCGGGGAGCTGTTTTTT. Translated, it gives CATSRDYATGELFF.

The J gene is TRBJ1-3, the V gene TRBV28; D is unresolved. Trimming removed 5 bases at V and 2 bases at J, with 13 bases between. The CDR3 extends over 15 amino acids. CDR1 and CDR2 (germline): MDHEN, SYDVKM. The CDR3 reads CASSTPPGTGNTIYF. The DNA of the CDR3 is TGTGCCAGCAGTACCCCCCCGGGGACTGGAAACACCATATATTTT.

The rearrangement links TRBV9 to TRBJ2-2; 8 bases align to TRBD2. V lost 6 bases, J lost 4 bases, and 8 bases stayed unmatched. Per germline, CDR1 SGDLS and CDR2 YYNGEE. The CDR3 runs 15 residues. CDR3 protein: CASTSDGRVTGELFF. The CDR3 bases are TGTGCCAGCACCAGTGACGGGAGGGTCACCGGGGAGCTGTTTTTT.

This clone was counted once. The chain joins TRBV6-5 to TRBJ1-2; the D gene is possibly TRBD1 (6 bases). Germline CDR1 is MNHEY and CDR2 is SVGAGI. V was cut by 5 bases and J by 8 bases, with 12 bases left in between. There are 12 residues in the CDR3. CDR3 in amino acids: CASSTRGGGYTF. The CDR3 nucleotides read TGTGCCAGCAGTACCCGGGGGGGCGGCTACACCTTC.